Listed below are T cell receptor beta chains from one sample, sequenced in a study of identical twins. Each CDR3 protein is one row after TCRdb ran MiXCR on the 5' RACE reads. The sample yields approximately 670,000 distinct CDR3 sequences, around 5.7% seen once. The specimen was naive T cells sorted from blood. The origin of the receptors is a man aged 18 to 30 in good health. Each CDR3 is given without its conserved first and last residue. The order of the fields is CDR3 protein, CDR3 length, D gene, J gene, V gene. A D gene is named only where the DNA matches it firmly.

ASRGGPPGDTQY,12,NA,TRBJ2-3,TRBV2
ASSFLLKDRGENEQF,15,TRBD1,TRBJ2-1,TRBV11-2
SVKTGDSYNEQF,12,NA,TRBJ2-1,TRBV20-1
ASGLGHLQETQY,12,NA,TRBJ2-5,TRBV12-5
ASADPGGRETQY,12,TRBD2,TRBJ2-5,TRBV19
SVVRAPYEQY,10,NA,TRBJ2-7,TRBV29-1
ASSADGNYGYT,11,NA,TRBJ1-2,TRBV2
AIPLKIAGGTSYEQY,15,TRBD2,TRBJ2-7,TRBV7-9
SVDPVGNTIY,10,NA,TRBJ1-3,TRBV29-1
SATTAETYNEQF,12,NA,TRBJ2-1,TRBV20-1
ASSQITGELF,10,NA,TRBJ2-2,TRBV27
SARDRGGTNEQF,12,NA,TRBJ2-1,TRBV20-1
AIRGEAVGADTQY,13,NA,TRBJ2-3,TRBV10-3
SASLDIYEQY,10,NA,TRBJ2-7,TRBV20-1
ASSSSLTDTQY,11,NA,TRBJ2-3,TRBV7-9
ASSSTGPSEAF,11,NA,TRBJ1-1,TRBV12-3/TRBV12-4
SARTQRGQY,9,NA,TRBJ2-7,TRBV20-1
ASSLDREDSPLH,12,TRBD1,TRBJ1-6,TRBV7-2
ASSLGTEGQPQH,12,NA,TRBJ1-5,TRBV5-1
ASSVRQLPGETQY,13,NA,TRBJ2-5,TRBV25-1
SASQGAGNTIY,11,NA,TRBJ1-3,TRBV20-1
ASSWAGGQETQY,12,TRBD2,TRBJ2-5,TRBV5-1
ASSPPEVDLLGNTIY,15,NA,TRBJ1-3,TRBV14
SASGLRETQY,10,NA,TRBJ2-5,TRBV20-1
ASSTDRDSSQY,11,NA,TRBJ2-5,TRBV5-1
ASSQDLGLTEQF,12,NA,TRBJ2-1,TRBV14
SATLAGDGF,9,TRBD2,TRBJ2-1,TRBV20-1
ATSRELRTDYNEQF,14,NA,TRBJ2-1,TRBV15
ASSPARGGGEKLF,13,NA,TRBJ1-4,TRBV6-1
ASSLGGGPYNEQF,13,TRBD2,TRBJ2-1,TRBV7-9
SAKTVYGYT,9,NA,TRBJ1-2,TRBV29-1
ASSQDVAGGPWNEQF,15,TRBD2,TRBJ2-1,TRBV3-1
ASSQEFSGQTYFGSYEQY,18,TRBD1,TRBJ2-7,TRBV4-3
ASSLAPGRGTGELF,14,NA,TRBJ2-2,TRBV5-5
ASSPIRNQAATYGYT,15,NA,TRBJ1-2,TRBV18
ASSFPGGDQKGNTIY,15,NA,TRBJ1-3,TRBV12-3/TRBV12-4
ASSLQLSGSNYEQY,14,TRBD2,TRBJ2-7,TRBV4-2
SVDVFKTSGNPNEQF,15,TRBD2,TRBJ2-1,TRBV29-1
ASSSIAPHTGELF,13,NA,TRBJ2-2,TRBV5-1
SASSSGRGNEQF,12,TRBD2,TRBJ2-1,TRBV20-1
ASSSQGAISNEQY,13,TRBD1,TRBJ2-7,TRBV12-3/TRBV12-4
ASSQDRDGYT,10,TRBD1,TRBJ1-2,TRBV5-1
ASSSSAEAF,9,NA,TRBJ1-1,TRBV5-6
ATSRDTGRLGEKLF,14,NA,TRBJ1-4,TRBV15
ASSSVTSGRAKNIQY,15,TRBD2,TRBJ2-4,TRBV5-1
AWSGGTPSTDTQY,13,NA,TRBJ2-3,TRBV30
ASSIDQGANTEAF,13,TRBD1,TRBJ1-1,TRBV19
ASSPRGSSYEQY,12,NA,TRBJ2-7,TRBV12-3/TRBV12-4
ASSLTGEGQETQY,13,NA,TRBJ2-5,TRBV5-4
ASSYSHPGASGRDHEQF,17,TRBD2,TRBJ2-1,TRBV6-2/TRBV6-3
ASSPPGLPKETQY,13,NA,TRBJ2-5,TRBV27
ASSLRQGATYSEQF,14,TRBD1,TRBJ2-1,TRBV27